These 18 T cell receptor beta chains were sequenced from one sample in a study of CD8+CD57+ T cells in acquired aplastic anemia. The study profiled TCR beta VDJ and CDR3 using genomic DNA as template. TCRdb reprocessed the reads with MiXCR, giving one entry per CDR3 protein. The table lists approximately 300,000 distinct CDR3 sequences, 50% to 65% of them singletons. The authors sequenced patients whose flow cytometry had shown CD8+CD57+ cell expansion. The sample was sorted CD4+, CD8+, or CD8+CD57+ T cells (not recorded which) from PBMCs. All receptors derive from a human donor with aplastic anemia.

This clonotype was counted many times. The rearrangement joins TRBV6-5 to TRBJ1-1; D gene unclear. The CDR3 spans 15 residues. Trimming shortened V by 0 bases and J by 4 bases, and 12 bases separated the two germline ends. The germline CDR1 and CDR2 sequences are MNHEY and SVGAGI. The CDR3 spells CASSYSNLVATEAFF. The CDR3 region has the DNA TGTGCCAGCAGTTACTCTAACCTCGTCGCCACTGAAGCTTTCTTT.

The chain carries TRBV10-3 and TRBJ2-5; 9 nucleotides match TRBD2. CDR1 is ENHRY, CDR2 SYGVKD, per germline. With 7 bases clipped from V and 5 bases from J, the junction kept 20 bases outside the gene matches. The CDR3 extends over 18 amino acids. CDR3 region: CAIIGIRQGGRGGETQYF. CDR3 bases: TGTGCCATCATTGGGATTCGGCAGGGCGGGAGGGGTGGCGAGACCCAGTACTTC.

The chain links TRBV12-3 or TRBV12-4 to TRBJ2-7; the D gene is possibly TRBD1 (6 bases). The CDR3 contains 15 residues. V was trimmed by 6 bases and J by 0 bases, leaving 15 bases between them. The DNA of the CDR3 is TGTGCCAGCAGCCCCCGTTGGACAGACTCCTACGAGCAGTACTTC. Translation gives CASSPRWTDSYEQYF.

Turning to this clonotype: One end of the junction fails to match germline, which may point to a read error. V is TRBV7-9 and J is TRBJ1-5; TRBD1 might be the D (5 bases). The CDR3 is 14 residues long. From germline, CDR1 is SEHNR and CDR2 FQNEAQ (reference sequence). The CDR3 DNA sequence: TGTGCCAGCAGCTTAGACTCAGGGAATCGGCCCCAACATTTT. Translation: CASSLDSGNRPQHF.

The V and J genes are TRBV19 and TRBJ1-2; D possibly corresponds to TRBD1 (5 bases). From germline, CDR1 is LNHDA and CDR2 SQIVND (reference sequence). The CDR3 consists of 14 residues. Trimming cost V 6 bases and J 4 bases, with 15 bases left between them. The CDR3 loop reads CASSEGSGFYGYTF. The DNA for the CDR3 is TGTGCCAGTAGCGAGGGGTCGGGCTTCTATGGCTACACCTTC.

Ten or more counts support this clonotype. The rearrangement joins TRBV24-1 to TRBJ2-5, with D perhaps TRBD2 (5 bases). Trimming left V 2 bases short and J 7 bases short, with 13 bases between. This CDR3 region has 14 residues. Germline loops: CDR1 KGHDR, CDR2 SFDVKD. The DNA of the CDR3 is TGTGCCACCAGTGATTCTCGAGGGCTAGGGACCCAGTACTTC. This translates into CATSDSRGLGTQYF.

Notes on this clonotype: Relative to the germline gene, one junction end is altered; a read error may explain this. The chain links TRBV7-7 to TRBJ2-3; perhaps D is TRBD1 or TRBD2 (6 bases each). Germline lookup yields CDR1 SSHAT and CDR2 FNYEAQ (reference sequence). The CDR3 sequence is 12 residues long. CDR3 loop: CASSTEGGTQYF. In DNA form, the CDR3 reads TGTGCTAGCAGCACGGAGGGGGGTACGCAGTATTTT. Variable domain in full (rest from reference TRBV7-7 and TRBJ2-3): GAGVSQSPRYKVTKRGQDVTLRCDPISSHATLYWYQQALGQGPEFLTYFNYEAQPDKSGLPSDRFSAERPEGSISTLTIQRTEQRDSAMYRCASSTEGGTQYFGPGTRLTVL.

This sequence joins TRBV7-2 and TRBJ2-1, with 10 bases that match TRBD2. Germline V CDR1 and CDR2: SGHTA, FQGNSA. This CDR3 has 16 amino acids. Unmatched junction bases numbered 11, after V lost 5 bases and J lost 7 bases. The CDR3 DNA sequence: TGTGCCAGCAGCCCGGGGGGAGCGGGAGGGCAGAATGAGCAGTTCTTC. It translates to CASSPGGAGGQNEQFF. Filled out from reference TRBV7-2 and TRBJ2-1, the complete variable domain reads GAGVSQSPSNKVTEKGKDVELRCDPISGHTALYWYRQSLGQGLEFLIYFQGNSAPDKSGLPSDRFSAERTGGSVSTLTIQRTQQEDSAVYLCASSPGGAGGQNEQFFGPGTRLTVL.

This clonotype was detected many times. This chain connects TRBV27 to TRBJ2-7; TRBD2 matches 14 bases. V lost 5 bases, J lost 3 bases, and 3 bases stayed unmatched. The CDR3 contains 15 residues. CDR1 is MNHEY, CDR2 SMNVEV, per germline (reference sequence). The CDR3 nucleotides are TGTGCCAGCAGTAGAGGGACTAGCGGGGGCTACGAGCAGTACTTC. Amino acids: CASSRGTSGGYEQYF.

The rearrangement uses TRBV7-7 and TRBJ2-1; possibly TRBD2 for D (5 bases). V lost 6 bases to trimming and J lost 5 bases, with 17 bases between them. The CDR3 is 15 residues long. The germline gives CDR1 SSHAT, CDR2 FNYEAQ (reference sequence). CDR3: CASSLELALNNEQFF. CDR3 DNA: TGTGCCAGCAGTTTGGAGCTAGCCCTCAACAATGAGCAGTTCTTC.

This sequence joins TRBV7-8 and TRBJ2-3; 7 nucleotides match TRBD2. This CDR3 is built from 14 residues. From germline, CDR1 is SGHVS and CDR2 FQNEAQ. Germline trimming cut 5 bases from V and 4 bases from J; bases unmatched to any gene: 6. The CDR3 DNA is TGTGCCAGCAGCCGCGTGGGGGGGGCAGATACGCAGTATTTT. Translating gives CASSRVGGADTQYF.

This clonotype was seen ten or more times. The genes are TRBV7-8 and TRBJ1-1, with D possibly TRBD1 on 5 matching bases. Trimming took off 5 bases at V and 9 bases at J, with 13 bases between the two ends. Germline CDR1 reads SGHVS; CDR2 reads FQNEAQ. The length of the CDR3 is 12 residues. The CDR3 region is CASSTERGKAFF. The CDR3 DNA reads TGTGCCAGCAGCACCGAAAGGGGCAAAGCTTTCTTT.

V and J are TRBV11-2 and TRBJ2-7; maybe TRBD1 (5 bases). V lost 1 base to trimming and J lost 2 bases, with 9 bases between them. This CDR3 has 14 amino acids. Germline CDR1 reads SGHAT; CDR2 reads FQNNGV. In DNA form, the CDR3 reads TGTGCCAGCAGCTTAGGACAGTTACCCTACGAGCAGTACTTC. This encodes CASSLGQLPYEQYF.

Written as DNA, the CDR3 is TGTGCCATCACCGCGAGGGAAGGTTACAATGAGCAGTTCTTC. Translated, it gives CAITAREGYNEQFF. The chain carries TRBV10-3 and TRBJ2-1; TRBD2 is a possible D gene (5 bases). V lost 7 bases and J lost 4, with 14 bases in between. The CDR3 totals 14 residues. The germline gives CDR1 ENHRY, CDR2 SYGVKD.

The CDR3 DNA sequence: TGTGCCAGCAACTATCTAGCGGGGGGCACAGATACGCAGTATTTT. Its protein product is CASNYLAGGTDTQYF. The chain joins TRBV27 to TRBJ2-3; 10 positions agree with TRBD2. Trimming cost V 7 bases and J 1 base; bases outside gene matches: 5. Germline lookup yields CDR1 MNHEY and CDR2 SMNVEV (reference sequence). This CDR3 comprises 15 residues.

The chain carries TRBV7-9 and TRBJ2-1; D not certain. V dropped 5 bases and J dropped 0 bases, with 11 bases sitting between them. Germline V gene data show CDR1 as SEHNR and CDR2 as FQNEAQ (reference sequence). There are 15 residues in the CDR3. CDR3 amino acids: CASSPRSGSYNEQFF. The CDR3 nucleotides are TGTGCCAGCAGCCCACGTTCAGGCTCCTACAATGAGCAGTTCTTC.

The gene calls are TRBV10-3 and TRBJ2-1; 9 bases align to TRBD2. CDR3 size: 14 residues. Germline trimming cut 5 bases from V and 10 bases from J; bases unmatched to any gene: 9. From germline, CDR1 is ENHRY and CDR2 SYGVKD. CDR3 sequence reads: CAISHSSGAGEQFF. DNA for the CDR3: TGTGCCATCAGTCACTCTAGCGGGGCAGGGGAGCAGTTCTTC.

This clonotype was counted once. The gene calls are TRBV12-3 or TRBV12-4 and TRBJ1-4, with D hard to call. Trimming took 3 bases from V and 4 from J, leaving 9 bases between them. The CDR3 runs to 14 residues. The CDR3 protein is CASSFVGSNEKLFF. The DNA for the CDR3 is TGTGCCAGCAGTTTCGTCGGAAGTAATGAAAAACTGTTTTTT.